This T cell receptor beta chain stems from a study of OX40 agonist ivuxolimab in advanced cancers. Study background: In this cohort, patients received ivuxolimab, an agonistic anti-OX40 (CD134) antibody.

Assay: immunoSEQ multiplex PCR; the TCRdb copy retains only in-frame clones and omits some. The data show 40,000 to 50,000 clones, with roughly 90% seen just once and over 1% held by the top ten. Turning to this clone: The antigen is not known.

The V gene's germline CDR1 is SGHNT and CDR2 YYREEE (reference sequence). V lost 0 bases, J lost 0 bases, and 10 bases lay in between. CDR3 length: 16 residues. Findings of the study overall: Low normalized T-cell clonal expansion was also seen in some nonresponders. CD4+ and CD8+ blood T cells expanded clonally by week 6 at 0.1 to 3.0 mg/kg. Among the lowest peripheral clonal expansion occurred in 0.1-3.0 mg/kg partial responders.

The chain carries TRBV5-4 and TRBJ2-1, with D maybe TRBD2 (5 bases). The TCR comes from an adult with an advanced solid tumor such as melanoma, head and neck, liver or kidney cancer. Sequenced here: CD4+ or CD8+ T cells sorted from blood, sampled in a trial of the OX40 agonist ivuxolimab. CDR3 sequence: CASSLDSGSSYNEQFF. The CDR3 coding sequence is TGTGCCAGCAGCTTGGATTCGGGAAGCTCCTACAATGAGCAGTTCTTC.